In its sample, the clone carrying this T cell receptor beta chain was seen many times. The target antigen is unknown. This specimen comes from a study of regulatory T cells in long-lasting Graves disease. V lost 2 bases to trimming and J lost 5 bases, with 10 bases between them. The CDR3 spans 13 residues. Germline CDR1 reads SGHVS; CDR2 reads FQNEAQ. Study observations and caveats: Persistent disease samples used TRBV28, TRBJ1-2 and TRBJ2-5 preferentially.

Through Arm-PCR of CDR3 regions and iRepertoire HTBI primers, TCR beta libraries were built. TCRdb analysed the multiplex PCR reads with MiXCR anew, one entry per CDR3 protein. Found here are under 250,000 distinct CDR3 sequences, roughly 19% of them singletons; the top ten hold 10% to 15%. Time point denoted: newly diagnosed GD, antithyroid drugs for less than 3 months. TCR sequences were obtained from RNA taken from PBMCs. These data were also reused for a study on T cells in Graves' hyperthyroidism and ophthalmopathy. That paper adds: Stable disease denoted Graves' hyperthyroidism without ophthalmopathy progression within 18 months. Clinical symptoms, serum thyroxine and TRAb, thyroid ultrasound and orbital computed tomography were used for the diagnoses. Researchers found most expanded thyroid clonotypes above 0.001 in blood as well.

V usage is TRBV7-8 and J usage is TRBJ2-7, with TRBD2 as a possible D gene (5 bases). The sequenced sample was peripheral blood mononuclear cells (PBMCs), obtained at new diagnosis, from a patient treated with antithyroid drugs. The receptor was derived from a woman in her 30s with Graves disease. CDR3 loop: CASSLSGWNEQYF. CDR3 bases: TGTGCCAGCAGCTTATCGGGGTGGAACGAGCAGTACTTC.